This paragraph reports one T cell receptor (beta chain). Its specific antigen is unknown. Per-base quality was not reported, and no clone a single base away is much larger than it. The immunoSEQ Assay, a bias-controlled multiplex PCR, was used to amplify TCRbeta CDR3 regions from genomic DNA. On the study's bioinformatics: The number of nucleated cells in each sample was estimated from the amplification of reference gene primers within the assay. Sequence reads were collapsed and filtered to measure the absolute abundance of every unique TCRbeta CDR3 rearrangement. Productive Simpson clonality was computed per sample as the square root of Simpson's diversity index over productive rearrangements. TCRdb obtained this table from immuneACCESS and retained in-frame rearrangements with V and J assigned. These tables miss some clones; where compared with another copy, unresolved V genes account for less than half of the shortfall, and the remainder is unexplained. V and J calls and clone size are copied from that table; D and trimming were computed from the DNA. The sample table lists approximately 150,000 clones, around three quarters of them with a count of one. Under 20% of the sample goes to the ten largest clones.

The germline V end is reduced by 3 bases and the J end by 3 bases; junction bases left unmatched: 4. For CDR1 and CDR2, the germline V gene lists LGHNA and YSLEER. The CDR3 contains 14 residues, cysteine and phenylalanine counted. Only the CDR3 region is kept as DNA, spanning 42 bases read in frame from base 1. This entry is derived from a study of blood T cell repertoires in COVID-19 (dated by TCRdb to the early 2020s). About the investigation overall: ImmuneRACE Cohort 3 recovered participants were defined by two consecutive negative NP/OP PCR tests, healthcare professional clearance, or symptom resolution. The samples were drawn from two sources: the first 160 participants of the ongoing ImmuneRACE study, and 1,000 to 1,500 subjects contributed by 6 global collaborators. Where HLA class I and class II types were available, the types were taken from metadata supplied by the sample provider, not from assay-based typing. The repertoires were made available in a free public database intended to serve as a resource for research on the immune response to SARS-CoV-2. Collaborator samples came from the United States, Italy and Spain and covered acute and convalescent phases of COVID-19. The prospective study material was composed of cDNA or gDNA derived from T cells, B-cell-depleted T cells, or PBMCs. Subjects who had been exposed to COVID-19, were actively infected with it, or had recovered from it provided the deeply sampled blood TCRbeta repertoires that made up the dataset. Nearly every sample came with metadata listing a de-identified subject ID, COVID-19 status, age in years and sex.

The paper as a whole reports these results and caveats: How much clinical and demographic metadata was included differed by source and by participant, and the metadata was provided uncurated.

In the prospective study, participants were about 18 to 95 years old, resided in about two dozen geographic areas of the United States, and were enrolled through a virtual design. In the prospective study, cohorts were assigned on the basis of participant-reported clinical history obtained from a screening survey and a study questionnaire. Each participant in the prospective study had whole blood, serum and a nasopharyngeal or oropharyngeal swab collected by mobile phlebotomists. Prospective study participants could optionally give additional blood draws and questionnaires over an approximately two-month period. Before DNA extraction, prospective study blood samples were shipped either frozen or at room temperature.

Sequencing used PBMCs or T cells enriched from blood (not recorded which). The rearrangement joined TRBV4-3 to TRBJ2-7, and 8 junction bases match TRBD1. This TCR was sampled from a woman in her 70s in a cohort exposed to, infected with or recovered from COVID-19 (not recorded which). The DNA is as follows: TGCGCCAGCAGCCATGCCACAGGGGGCTACGAGCAGTACTTC. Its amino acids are CASSHATGGYEQYF.